This entry concerns a single T cell receptor (beta chain). Its matching antigen is unknown. The CDR3 totals 12 residues. The germline V and J ends were trimmed by 6 bases and 5 bases, with 7 bases remaining between them. Germline V lookup: CDR1 MNHNS, CDR2 SASEGT. This table comes from immunoSEQ multiplex PCR, and its TCRdb copy is limited to in-frame clones, with some not included. The sample has some 50,000 clones, approximately 86% seen once; the top ten hold approximately 15%. This sample was included in a study of OX40 agonist ivuxolimab in advanced cancers. Findings and limits, study-wide: Partial responders receiving 0.1-3.0 mg/kg showed among the lowest clonal expansion. The authors did not determine the antigen specificity of the expanded peripheral T cells.

This receptor was taken from an adult with an advanced solid tumor such as melanoma, head and neck, liver or kidney cancer. Here the sequenced sample was CD4+ or CD8+ T cells sorted from blood, taken in a trial of the OX40 agonist ivuxolimab. This rearrangement joins TRBV6-1 to TRBJ2-2; a possible D gene is TRBD1 (6 bases). CDR3 nucleotides: TGTGCCAGCAGACAGGGAACCGGGGAGCTGTTTTTT. Its translation: CASRQGTGELFF.